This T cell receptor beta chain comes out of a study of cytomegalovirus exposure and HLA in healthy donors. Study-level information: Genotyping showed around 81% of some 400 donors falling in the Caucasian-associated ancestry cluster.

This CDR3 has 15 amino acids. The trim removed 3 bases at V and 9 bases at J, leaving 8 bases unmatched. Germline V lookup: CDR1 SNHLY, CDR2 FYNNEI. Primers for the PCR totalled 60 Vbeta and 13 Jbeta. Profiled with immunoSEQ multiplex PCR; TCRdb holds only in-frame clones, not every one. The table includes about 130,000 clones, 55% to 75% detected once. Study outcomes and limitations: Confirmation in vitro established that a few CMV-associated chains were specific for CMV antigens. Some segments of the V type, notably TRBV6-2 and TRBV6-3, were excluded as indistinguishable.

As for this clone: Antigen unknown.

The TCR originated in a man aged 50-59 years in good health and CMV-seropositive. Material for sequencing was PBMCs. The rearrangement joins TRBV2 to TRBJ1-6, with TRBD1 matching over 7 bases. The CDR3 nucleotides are TGTGCCAGCAGTGAGGACAGGTTCCCGGGTTCACCCCTCCACTTT. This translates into CASSEDRFPGSPLHF.